This T cell receptor (beta chain) derives from a study of blood T cell repertoires in COVID-19. This clone appeared once. The CDR3 covers 15 residues. The germline V gene has CDR1 MNHEY and CDR2 SMNVEV (reference sequence). Trimming left V 6 bases short and J 0 bases short, with 12 bases between. The data were produced by immunoSEQ multiplex PCR, yet TCRdb's version contains in-frame clones alone and is incomplete. The table includes 140,000 to 150,000 clones, roughly 89% detected once. Each participant's cohort was designated according to participant-reported clinical history. This clonotype was obtained from a middle-aged man who had recovered from COVID-19. Sample: PBMCs or T cells enriched from blood (not recorded which). The chain is built from TRBV27 and TRBJ2-1; D gene unclear. The CDR3 sequence: CASSRVPSSYNEQFF. The CDR3 nucleotides read TGTGCCAGCAGCCGGGTCCCGAGCTCCTACAATGAGCAGTTCTTC.